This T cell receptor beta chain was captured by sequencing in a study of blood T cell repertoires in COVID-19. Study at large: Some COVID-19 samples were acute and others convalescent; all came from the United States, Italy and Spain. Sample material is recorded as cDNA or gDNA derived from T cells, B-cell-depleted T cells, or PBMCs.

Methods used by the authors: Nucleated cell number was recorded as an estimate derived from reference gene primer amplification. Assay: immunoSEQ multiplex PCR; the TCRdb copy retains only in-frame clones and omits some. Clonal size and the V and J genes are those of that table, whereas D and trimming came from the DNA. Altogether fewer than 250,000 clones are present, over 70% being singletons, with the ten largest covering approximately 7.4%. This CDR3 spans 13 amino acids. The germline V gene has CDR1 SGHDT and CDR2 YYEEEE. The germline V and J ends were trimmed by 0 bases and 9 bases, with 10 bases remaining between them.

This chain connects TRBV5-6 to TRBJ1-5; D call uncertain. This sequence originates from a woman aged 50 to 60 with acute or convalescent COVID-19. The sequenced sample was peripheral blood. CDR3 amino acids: CASSLEGVGPQHF. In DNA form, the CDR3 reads TGTGCCAGCAGCTTGGAGGGAGTAGGGCCCCAGCATTTT.